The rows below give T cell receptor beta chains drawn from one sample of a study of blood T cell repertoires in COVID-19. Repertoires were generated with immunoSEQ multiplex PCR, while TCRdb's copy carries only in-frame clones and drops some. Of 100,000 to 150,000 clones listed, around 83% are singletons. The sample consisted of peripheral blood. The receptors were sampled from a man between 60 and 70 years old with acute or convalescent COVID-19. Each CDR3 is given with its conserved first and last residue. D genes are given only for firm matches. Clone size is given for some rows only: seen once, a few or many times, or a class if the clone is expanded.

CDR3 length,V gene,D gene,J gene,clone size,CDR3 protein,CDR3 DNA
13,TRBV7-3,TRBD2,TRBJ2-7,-,CASSRSGRSEQYF,TGTGCCAGCAGTCGTAGCGGGAGGTCCGAGCAGTACTTC
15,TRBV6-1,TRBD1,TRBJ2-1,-,CASSDPGQSYNEQFF,TGTGCCAGCAGTGATCCGGGACAGTCCTACAATGAGCAGTTCTTC
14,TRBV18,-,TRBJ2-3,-,CASSPDSLPDTQYF,TGTGCCAGCTCCCCCGACAGTCTCCCCGATACGCAGTATTTT
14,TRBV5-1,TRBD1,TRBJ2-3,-,CASSRTGEGDTQYF,TGCGCCAGCAGCCGGACAGGGGAAGGAGATACGCAGTATTTT
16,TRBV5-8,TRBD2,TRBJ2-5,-,CASSFGTSGSKETQYF,TGTGCCAGCAGCTTTGGGACTAGCGGGAGTAAGGAGACCCAGTACTTC
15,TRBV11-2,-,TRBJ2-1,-,CASSLAGGPYNEQFF,TGTGCCAGCAGCTTAGCAGGGGGGCCCTACAATGAGCAGTTCTTC
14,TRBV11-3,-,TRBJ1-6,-,CASSLGQGNSPLHF,TGTGCCAGCAGCTTGGGCCAGGGGAATTCACCCCTCCACTTT
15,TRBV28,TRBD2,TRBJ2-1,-,CASSLLAGIYNEQFF,TGTGCCAGCAGTTTACTAGCGGGGATATACAATGAGCAGTTCTTC
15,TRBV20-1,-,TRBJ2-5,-,CSASRRPSGQETQYF,TGCAGTGCTAGTCGTCGGCCCTCGGGGCAAGAGACCCAGTACTTC
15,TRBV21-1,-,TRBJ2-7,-,CASSKRTVHSYEQYF,TGTGCCAGCAGCAAAAGGACAGTCCACTCCTACGAGCAGTACTTC
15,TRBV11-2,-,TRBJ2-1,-,CASSIREHAYNEQFF,TGTGCCAGCAGCATCCGGGAGCACGCCTACAATGAGCAGTTCTTC
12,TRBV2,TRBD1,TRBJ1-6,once,CASRDRGAPLHF,TGTGCCAGCAGAGACAGGGGGGCACCCCTCCACTTT